These 17 T cell receptor beta chains originate from one sample sequenced in a study of CD8+CD57+ T cells in acquired aplastic anemia. The template for TCR beta VDJ and CDR3 sequence profiling was genomic DNA. From the reads, TCRdb called clonotypes with MiXCR, one entry per CDR3 protein. Of approximately 170,000 distinct CDR3 sequences detected, more than 45% appear once; the ten largest clones hold 3.2%. The patients chosen for sequencing had shown expansion of CD8+CD57+ cells (detected by flow cytometry). The source material was sorted CD4+, CD8+, or CD8+CD57+ T cells (not recorded which) from PBMCs. The receptors derive from a human donor with aplastic anemia.

This clonotype was recorded many times. The J gene is TRBJ2-2, the V gene TRBV24-1; 7 positions match TRBD1. The CDR3 extends over 14 amino acids. V trimming: 10 bases; J trimming: 3 bases; junction bases outside the gene matches: 7. CDR1 is KGHDR, CDR2 SFDVKD, per germline. CDR3 bases: TGTGCCACATCCCGGGACAGAGACACCGGGGAGCTGTTTTTT. Translated: CATSRDRDTGELFF.

In its sample, this clonotype was seen many times. This chain links TRBV20-1 with TRBJ2-3; possibly TRBD2 for D (5 bases). This CDR3 comprises 13 residues. Looked up from germline, CDR1 is DFQATT and CDR2 is SNEGSKA (reference sequence). The germline V and J ends were trimmed by 3 bases and 2 bases, with 9 bases remaining between them. This CDR3 reads CSARARDTDTQYF. CDR3 sequence (DNA): TGCAGTGCTAGGGCCCGGGACACAGATACGCAGTATTTT.

This clonotype was counted many times. The CDR3 is CASRGDQPVDEQFF. The DNA for the CDR3 is TGTGCCAGCAGGGGGGACCAACCAGTGGATGAGCAGTTCTTC. The chain couples TRBV6-1 to TRBJ2-1; perhaps D is TRBD1 or TRBD2 (5 bases each). V was shortened by 6 bases and J by 8 bases, with 17 bases between the two germline ends. The CDR3 is 14 residues long. Germline assignment: CDR1 MNHNS and CDR2 SASEGT.

This clonotype has at least ten counts. The chain links TRBV20-1 to TRBJ2-1, with TRBD2 identical over 7 bases. This CDR3 comprises 13 residues. With V trimmed by 6 bases and J by 7 bases, 9 bases remained unmatched. From germline, CDR1 is DFQATT and CDR2 SNEGSKA (reference sequence). The CDR3 DNA sequence: TGCAGTGCCCTAGGACTAGTGTGGAATGAGCAGTTCTTC. This encodes CSALGLVWNEQFF.

The chain recombines TRBV6-1 with TRBJ1-6; perhaps TRBD1 as D (5 bases). Trimming took off 7 bases at V and 7 bases at J, with 8 bases between the two ends. The germline CDR1 and CDR2 sequences are MNHNS and SASEGT. The CDR3 loop spans 12 amino acids. The CDR3 loop reads CASKGRNSPLHF. CDR3 in DNA: TGTGCCAGCAAGGGGAGGAATTCACCCCTCCACTTT.

About this clonotype: One base away lies a much larger clone, so this may be a sequencing read error. The genes are TRBV7-3 and TRBJ2-7; TRBD2 is a possible D gene (6 bases). The CDR3 is made up of 16 amino acids. Trimming stripped 7 bases from V and 7 bases from J, with 26 bases between. Germline CDR1 SGHTA, CDR2 FQGTGA. The CDR3 sequence: CASTPSGTRSYNEQYF. CDR3 nucleotides: TGTGCCAGCACCCCCTCGGGGACTCGCTCCTACAATGAGCAGTACTTC.

This clonotype was seen more than once but under ten times. The rearrangement joins TRBV9 to TRBJ2-7; D is uncertain. Trimming pared 3 bases from V and 2 bases from J, leaving 12 bases between. CDR1 and CDR2 (germline): SGDLS, YYNGEE. The length of the CDR3 is 14 residues. The CDR3 sequence is CASSGSTETYEQYF. CDR3 nucleotides: TGTGCCAGCAGCGGATCGACGGAGACCTACGAGCAGTACTTC.

Notes on this clonotype: A much larger clonotype is one base distant, so this may be a read error. Likely a read error: the CDR3 ends without its conserved phenylalanine or tryptophan. This rearrangement joins TRBV5-1 to TRBJ1-3; the D is unclear. Germline CDR1 and CDR2: SGHRS and YFSETQ. V lost 0 bases, J lost 0 bases, and 4 bases lay in between. The CDR3 is 14 amino acids. The CDR3: CASSLGPSGNTIYL. DNA of the CDR3: TGCGCCAGCAGCTTGGGGCCCTCTGGAAACACCATATATCTT.

The chain recombines TRBV5-1 with TRBJ1-1; D gene unclear. The CDR3 sequence is 15 residues long. The V and J ends lost 3 bases and 1 base respectively, with 13 bases between them. Germline CDR1 is SGHRS and CDR2 is YFSETQ. CDR3 sequence: CASSSIAAGNTEAFF. The CDR3 DNA follows: TGCGCCAGCAGCTCAATAGCAGCAGGGAACACTGAAGCTTTCTTT.

The gene calls are TRBV14 and TRBJ1-6, with a tentative D call TRBD1 (5 bases). The V end lost 2 bases, the J end lost 8 bases, and 16 bases lay between the germline ends. CDR1 is SGHDN, CDR2 FVKESK, per germline. CDR3 length: 16 residues. The CDR3 sequence: CASSQRHGTGYSPLHF. CDR3 nucleotide sequence: TGTGCCAGCAGCCAACGTCATGGGACCGGATATTCACCCCTCCACTTT.

The chain combines TRBV15 with TRBJ1-1; D is uncertain. The V end lost 8 bases, the J end lost 2 bases, and 15 bases lay between the germline ends. Germline V gives CDR1 LNHNV, CDR2 YYDKDF (reference sequence). CDR3 length: 14 residues. CDR3 DNA: TGTGCCACCCTTTCCAGCCACTTAAACACTGAAGCTTTCTTT. It encodes CATLSSHLNTEAFF.

The sample holds a few counts of this clonotype. The rearrangement joins TRBV15 to TRBJ1-6; D is ambiguous. Germline CDR1 LNHNV, CDR2 YYDKDF (reference sequence). CDR3 length equals 13 residues. Trimming stripped 7 bases from V and 7 bases from J, with 11 bases between. The CDR3 coding sequence is TGTGCCACCAAGGGCATGTTGAATTCACCCCTCCACTTT. Its protein is CATKGMLNSPLHF.

There are many counts of this clonotype. The genes are TRBV6-5 and TRBJ1-4; D gene uncertain. Between the trimmed V and J ends, which lost 8 bases and 0 bases, there was a span of 10 bases. This CDR3 is built from 14 residues. CDR1 and CDR2 from the germline V gene are MNHEY and SVGAGI. In DNA form, the CDR3 reads TGTGCCAGCCGACGTGGTCCAACTAATGAAAAACTGTTTTTT. Protein sequence: CASRRGPTNEKLFF.

The gene calls are TRBV7-9 and TRBJ1-1, with D tentatively TRBD1 (5 bases). CDR1 SEHNR and CDR2 FQNEAQ come from the germline V gene (reference sequence). The germline V and J ends were trimmed by 6 bases and 5 bases, with 19 bases remaining between them. The CDR3 is 15 amino acids. CDR3 bases: TGTGCCAGCAGTCGGGGGGATGGTGGTTGGACTGAAGCTTTCTTT. As protein: CASSRGDGGWTEAFF.

The chain recombines TRBV12-3 or TRBV12-4 with TRBJ1-1, with a tentative D call TRBD1 (6 bases). This CDR3 is 13 amino acids long. Trimming removed 8 bases from V and 1 base from J, with 11 bases in between. The DNA of the CDR3 is TGTGCCAGCGGGGGGCAGAGGAACACTGAAGCTTTCTTT. Amino acid sequence: CASGGQRNTEAFF.

Many counts were recorded for this clonotype. J is TRBJ2-7 and V is TRBV4-2, with 9 bases matching TRBD1. This CDR3 spans 17 amino acids. With 4 bases clipped from V and 3 bases from J, the junction kept 13 bases outside the gene matches. Germline values: CDR1 LGHNA, CDR2 YNFKEQ. The CDR3 is CASSRQNTGGIVYEQYF. The CDR3 DNA sequence: TGTGCCAGCAGCCGACAGAACACAGGGGGCATTGTCTACGAGCAGTACTTC.

This clonotype showed up many times. The chain couples TRBV20-1 to TRBJ2-3, with D hard to call. The CDR3 extends over 12 amino acids. Germline V gene sequence: CDR1 DFQATT, CDR2 SNEGSKA (reference sequence). Deletions cut 3 bases from V and 4 bases from J, with 8 bases between. DNA for the CDR3: TGCAGTGCTAGGGAGCGCTCAGATACGCAGTATTTT. Translated: CSARERSDTQYF.